This T cell receptor (beta chain) was recovered during a study of Ad26.COV2.S vaccination and SARS-CoV-2 variants. This clone has just one count. Its target is unknown. This table comes from immunoSEQ multiplex PCR, and its TCRdb copy is limited to in-frame clones, with some not included. The data show more than 150,000 clones, roughly 85% seen once. Study-wide points: With respect to non-spike TCR breadth, vaccine and placebo recipients were similar. Total T cell responses, in the TCR breadth and depth analyses, may have been underestimated. Participants in the vaccine arm had higher spike-specific TCR breadth; placebo recipients had lower. A substantial breadth of spike-specific CD8+ and CD4+ T cell responses after vaccination has been reported.

Sequencing was performed on peripheral blood, taken after recovery from COVID-19. The source of this sequence is a human donor who had recovered from COVID-19.

This CDR3 reads CASSEGLAGPRYF. The CDR3 DNA sequence: TGTGCCAGCAGTGAGGGACTAGCGGGCCCCAGGTACTTC. The rearrangement links TRBV25-1 to TRBJ2-7; 12 bases line up with TRBD2. The CDR3 is made up of 13 amino acids. Looked up from germline, CDR1 is MGHDK and CDR2 is SYGVNS. Trimming removed 3 bases from V and 12 bases from J; junction bases left unmatched: 6.